Listed here is a single T cell receptor beta chain. Measured with immunoSEQ multiplex PCR; TCRdb has only the in-frame clones, and not every one. The data hold 120,000 or so clones, with 80% to 95% observed a single time. The data are from a study of T cell responses to AZD1222 COVID-19 vaccine. Across the study: Investigators merged groups given second doses at roughly 4 or roughly 12 weeks.

Germline-derived CDR1 and CDR2 are DFQATT and SNEGSKA (reference sequence). CDR3 length: 11 amino acids. Sequenced here: peripheral blood, sampled on day 0 of AZD1222 vaccination. The chain is built from TRBV20-1 and TRBJ1-2, with D uncertain. The source is an adult in good health. This CDR3 is CGPVKRNGYTF. CDR3 bases: TGCGGCCCTGTTAAGAGGAATGGCTACACCTTC.